This T cell receptor (beta chain) stems from a study of T cells after yellow fever vaccination. Overall study findings and caveats: Post-booster reappearance was seen for most primary-vaccination clones (around 97% CD4, around 91% CD8).

A few counts support this clonotype. What it recognizes is unknown. Template-switching 5'RACE yielded the TCR cDNA; a universal primer site and UMIs were added in the process. TCRdb ran MiXCR on the 5' RACE reads and lists one entry per CDR3 protein. The sample consists of about 340,000 distinct CDR3 sequences, approximately 12% of them appearing once. The sample here was CD4+ T cells sorted from PBMCs, taken 15 days after the yellow fever booster vaccination. The sequence derives from a man between 18 and 29 years old who received the YFV17D yellow fever vaccine.

Here the CDR3 reads CSVVRDAGTEAFF. In DNA form, the CDR3 reads TGCAGCGTTGTGCGGGACGCGGGGACTGAAGCTTTCTTT. The chain joins TRBV29-1 to TRBJ1-1, with TRBD1 as a possible D gene (5 bases). The CDR3 loop spans 13 amino acids. Germline values: CDR1 SQVTM, CDR2 ANQGSEA. Trimming removed 4 bases from V and 5 bases from J, with 14 bases in between.